There are a few counts of the clone carrying this T cell receptor beta chain. Trimming shortened V by 5 bases and J by 1 base, and 14 bases separated the two germline ends. Germline V gene data show CDR1 as SEHNR and CDR2 as FQNEAQ (reference sequence). The length of the CDR3 is 15 residues. The source of the sample is a study of T-cell reconstitution after alpha-beta-depleted transplantation in children. Construction of the TCRbeta library involved unique molecular identifiers. TCRdb reprocessed the PCR reads via MiXCR and lists one record per CDR3 protein. The repertoire has under 350,000 distinct CDR3 sequences, nearly 10% of them found once; the top ten carry over 9%.

This sequence joins TRBV7-9 and TRBJ1-2, with D unclear. Sequenced here: PBMCs from the stem cell graft donor, sampled from the stem cell graft. This sequence was found in a human donor who donated a stem cell graft to a child with SCID. CDR3: CASSPNQDVNYGYTF. CDR3 DNA: TGTGCCAGCAGCCCAAATCAAGACGTTAACTATGGCTACACCTTC.